A single T cell receptor (beta chain) is shown here with its context. The source of the sample is a study of blood T cell repertoires in COVID-19. Per the original data handling: For nucleated cells, counts were estimated from reference gene primer amplification. Clones were sequenced by immunoSEQ multiplex PCR, and TCRdb holds only the in-frame ones, with some missing. That table gives V, J and clone size, and the DNA gave D and trimming. The profile covers over 85,000 clones, with 87% appearing a single time and about 4.5% taken by the ten largest. This CDR3 is built from 15 residues. The germline gives CDR1 SGHVS, CDR2 FNYEAQ. With 1 base removed from V and 6 bases from J, the gap between germline ends came to 13 bases.

Material for sequencing was peripheral blood. This clonotype was sampled from a man in his 70s with acute or convalescent COVID-19. The chain joins TRBV7-6 to TRBJ2-1, with D maybe TRBD1 (6 bases). The CDR3 region has the DNA TGTGCCAGCAGCTTAGGTACCGGACAGTTCAATGAGCAGTTCTTC. Encoded protein: CASSLGTGQFNEQFF.